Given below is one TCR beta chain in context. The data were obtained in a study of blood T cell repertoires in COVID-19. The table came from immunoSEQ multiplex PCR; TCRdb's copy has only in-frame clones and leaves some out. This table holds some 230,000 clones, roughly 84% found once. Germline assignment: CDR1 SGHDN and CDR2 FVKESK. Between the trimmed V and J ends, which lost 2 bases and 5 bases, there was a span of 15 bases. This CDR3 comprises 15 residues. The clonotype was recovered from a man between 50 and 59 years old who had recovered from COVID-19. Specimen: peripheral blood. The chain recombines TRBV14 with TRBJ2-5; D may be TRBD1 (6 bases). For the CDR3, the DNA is TGTGCCAGCAGCCAATTACAGGGTCGAGGGGAGACCCAGTACTTC. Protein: CASSQLQGRGETQYF.